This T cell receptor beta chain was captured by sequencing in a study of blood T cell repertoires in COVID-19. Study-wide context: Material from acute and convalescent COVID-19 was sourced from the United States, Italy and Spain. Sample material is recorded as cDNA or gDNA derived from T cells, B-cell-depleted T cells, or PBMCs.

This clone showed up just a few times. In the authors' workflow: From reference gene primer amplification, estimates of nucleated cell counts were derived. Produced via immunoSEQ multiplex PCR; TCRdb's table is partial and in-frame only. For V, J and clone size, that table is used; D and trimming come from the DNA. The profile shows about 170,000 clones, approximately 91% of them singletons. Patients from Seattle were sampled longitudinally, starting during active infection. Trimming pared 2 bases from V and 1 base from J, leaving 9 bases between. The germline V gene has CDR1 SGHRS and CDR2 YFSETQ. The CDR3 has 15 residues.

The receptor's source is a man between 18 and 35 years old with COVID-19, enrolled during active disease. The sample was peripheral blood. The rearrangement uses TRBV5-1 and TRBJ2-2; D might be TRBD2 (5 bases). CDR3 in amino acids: CASSLSSRNTGELFF. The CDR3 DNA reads TGCGCCAGCAGCTTATCTAGCAGGAACACCGGGGAGCTGTTTTTT.